The 29 T cell receptor beta chains listed next were all sequenced from one sample in a study of cytomegalovirus exposure and HLA in healthy donors. The PCR employed 60 Vbeta primers together with 13 Jbeta primers. Generated by immunoSEQ multiplex PCR, the TCRdb table keeps only in-frame clones and is missing some. The sample contains about 130,000 clones, about 78% of which appear only once. Sequenced sample: PBMCs. These receptors all come from a human donor in good health.

The chain recombines TRBV5-8 with TRBJ1-2; possible D gene TRBD1, 6 bases. V lost 6 bases to trimming and J lost 1 base, with 16 bases between them. This CDR3 spans 15 amino acids. The germline V gene has CDR1 SGHTS and CDR2 YDEGEE. The CDR3 nucleotides are TGTGCCAGCACCACGAACGGACAGCGTAACTATGGCTACACCTTC. Translating gives CASTTNGQRNYGYTF.

The chain is built from TRBV6-6 and TRBJ2-7; 9 positions match TRBD1. This CDR3 is 16 amino acids long. Germline CDR1 reads MNHNY; CDR2 reads SVGAGI (reference sequence). V shed 6 bases, J shed 0 bases, and the junction held 9 bases outside the gene matches. In DNA, the CDR3 is TGTGCCAGCAGCCAAACCGGGACAGGGAGCTCCTACGAGCAGTACTTC. Encoded protein: CASSQTGTGSSYEQYF.

V usage is TRBV19 and J usage is TRBJ2-6; weak D call: TRBD1 (5 bases). Germline CDR1 is LNHDA and CDR2 is SQIVND (reference sequence). Deletions cut 1 base from V and 0 bases from J, with 10 bases between. The CDR3 has 17 amino acids. The DNA of the CDR3 is TGTGCCAGTAGTATAGGTCGGACAATCTCTGGGGCCAACGTCCTGACTTTC. This codes for CASSIGRTISGANVLTF. Full variable domain (remainder filled in from reference TRBV19 and TRBJ2-6): DGGITQSPKYLFRKEGQNVTLSCEQNLNHDAMYWYRQDPGQGLRLIYYSQIVNDFQKGDIAEGYSVSREKKESFPLTVTSAQKNPTAFYLCASSIGRTISGANVLTFGAGSRLTVL.

This rearrangement joins TRBV27 to TRBJ1-5; tentatively, D is TRBD1 (6 bases). The V end lost 10 bases, the J end lost 3 bases, and 10 bases lay between the germline ends. The CDR3 is made up of 12 amino acids. Germline V CDR1 and CDR2: MNHEY, SMNVEV (reference sequence). The CDR3 is CATWDNNQPQHF. As DNA, the CDR3 is TGTGCCACCTGGGACAACAATCAGCCCCAGCATTTT.

The V call is TRBV5-1, the J call TRBJ2-5, with TRBD2 identical over 10 bases. The J call is in doubt because the DNA end fits TRBJ2-7 better. The V gene's germline CDR1 is SGHRS and CDR2 YFSETQ. The CDR3 is 15 residues long. This CDR3 is CASSTGTSALYEQYF. CDR3 sequence (DNA): TGCGCCAGCAGCACGGGGACTAGCGCACTCTACGAGCAGTACTTC.

This clone was seen a few times. A junction end diverges from the germline sequence, so it may reflect a read error. CDR3 in amino acids: CACSYSGFAGYTEAFF. CDR3 coding DNA: TGTGCCTGCAGTTACTCAGGATTTGCGGGGTACACTGAAGCTTTCTTT. The chain is built from TRBV6-5 and TRBJ1-1; no clear D gene. Per the germline V gene, CDR1 is MNHEY and CDR2 is SVGAGI. The CDR3 spans 16 residues.

This rearrangement joins TRBV27 to TRBJ1-6; 8 bases agree with TRBD1. From germline, CDR1 is MNHEY and CDR2 SMNVEV (reference sequence). The CDR3 has 15 amino acids. With 2 bases clipped from V and 8 bases from J, the junction kept 5 bases outside the gene matches. DNA of the CDR3: TGTGCCAGCAGTTTAAGTCAGGGGGCTTATTCACCCCTCCACTTT. It specifies CASSLSQGAYSPLHF.

V gene TRBV19 combines with J gene TRBJ2-3; possible D gene TRBD2, 5 bases. Germline V gene sequence: CDR1 LNHDA, CDR2 SQIVND (reference sequence). CDR3 length equals 16 residues. Trimming removed 0 bases from V and 2 bases from J, with 12 bases in between. CDR3 DNA sequence: TGTGCCAGTAGTATAGATTTTGGGAGAATCACAGATACGCAGTATTTT. Translated, it gives CASSIDFGRITDTQYF.

The chain is built from TRBV11-2 and TRBJ1-6; D might be TRBD1 (5 bases). Trimming took off 7 bases at V and 10 bases at J, with 17 bases between the two ends. The CDR3 spans 14 residues. Looked up from germline, CDR1 is SGHAT and CDR2 is FQNNGV. The CDR3: CASTDRLRGSPLHF. As DNA, the CDR3 is TGTGCCAGCACCGATAGGTTGCGGGGGTCACCCCTCCACTTT. The whole variable domain, remainder taken from reference TRBV11-2 and TRBJ1-6, is EAGVAQSPRYKIIEKRQSVAFWCNPISGHATLYWYQQILGQGPKLLIQFQNNGVVDDSQLPKDRFSAERLKGVDSTLKIQPAKLEDSAVYLCASTDRLRGSPLHFGNGTRLTVT.

The V gene is TRBV2, the J gene TRBJ2-1, with D perhaps TRBD1 (6 bases). This CDR3 comprises 18 residues. CDR1 is SNHLY, CDR2 FYNNEI, per germline. The V gene lost 0 bases and the J gene lost 3 bases, with 18 bases spanning the gap. The CDR3 DNA reads as TGTGCCAGCAGTGAAGCTTTAGTCGGGCAGGGGTTCTACAATGAGCAGTTCTTC. It specifies CASSEALVGQGFYNEQFF.

V gene TRBV7-8 combines with J gene TRBJ2-1, with TRBD2 identical over 9 bases. The CDR3 contains 15 residues. V trimming: 6 bases; J trimming: 4 bases; junction bases outside the gene matches: 7. In germline, CDR1 is SGHVS, CDR2 FQNEAQ. CDR3 protein: CASSWREGRYNEQFF. The CDR3 DNA follows: TGTGCCAGCAGTTGGCGGGAGGGCCGTTACAATGAGCAGTTCTTC. Based on the CDR3 plus reference TRBV7-8 and TRBJ2-1, the full variable domain is GAGVSQSPRYKVAKRGQDVALRCDPISGHVSLFWYQQALGQGPEFLTYFQNEAQLDKSGLPSDRFFAERPEGSVSTLKIQRTQQEDSAVYLCASSWREGRYNEQFFGPGTRLTVL.

Remarks on this clone: Additional DNA sequences in this sample encode the identical CDR3. The genes are TRBV5-1 and TRBJ2-5, with no clear D. Germline V lookup: CDR1 SGHRS, CDR2 YFSETQ. Trimming took 0 bases from V and 2 from J, leaving 8 bases between them. There are 14 residues in the CDR3. As DNA, the CDR3 is TGCGCCAGCAGCTTGGCCGGCGGACAAGAGACCCAGTACTTC. Amino acid sequence: CASSLAGGQETQYF.

V is TRBV5-1 and J is TRBJ2-5; 8 bases match TRBD2. Per germline, CDR1 SGHRS and CDR2 YFSETQ. Trimming at V came to 4 bases and at J to 2 bases, leaving 10 bases not matched to a gene. CDR3 size: 16 residues. CDR3 coding DNA: TGCGCCAGCAGCCCGGGGGGGGGACCCCTACAAGAGACCCAGTACTTC. Translated, it gives CASSPGGGPLQETQYF.

The V gene is TRBV30, the J gene TRBJ2-2; D uncertain. V was shortened by 0 bases and J by 0 bases, with 8 bases between the two germline ends. The length of the CDR3 is 15 residues. The germline CDR1 and CDR2 sequences are GTSNPN and SVGIG (reference sequence). This CDR3 is CAWSVRVANTGELFF. The CDR3 region has the DNA TGTGCCTGGAGTGTTCGGGTAGCGAACACCGGGGAGCTGTTTTTT.

This rearrangement joins TRBV6-5 to TRBJ2-7; TRBD1 matches at 8 bases. V was pared by 2 bases and J by 9 bases, with 6 bases of the junction left unmatched. This CDR3 is built from 13 residues. The germline V gene has CDR1 MNHEY and CDR2 SVGAGI. CDR3 region: CASSYLGQGRQYF. The CDR3 nucleotides are TGTGCCAGCAGTTACCTCGGACAGGGACGGCAGTACTTC.

V usage is TRBV13 and J usage is TRBJ2-1; tentative D call: TRBD1 (5 bases). In germline, CDR1 is PRHDT, CDR2 FYEKMQ (reference sequence). The length of the CDR3 is 15 residues. Trimming removed 4 bases from V and 0 bases from J, with 10 bases in between. CDR3 in amino acids: CASSSDRISYNEQFF. DNA for the CDR3: TGTGCCAGCAGCTCAGACAGAATCTCCTACAATGAGCAGTTCTTC.

This clone was seen only a few times. The chain carries TRBV28 and TRBJ1-4; D is unresolved. The CDR3 runs 16 residues. Germline V CDR1 and CDR2: MDHEN, SYDVKM. V was clipped by 2 bases and J by 7 bases, with 17 bases between them. This CDR3 is CASSLEMASPSEKLFF. The CDR3 coding sequence is TGTGCCAGCAGTTTAGAGATGGCCAGCCCTAGTGAAAAACTGTTTTTT. Full variable domain (rest looked up from reference TRBV28 and TRBJ1-4): DVKVTQSSRYLVKRTGEKVFLECVQDMDHENMFWYRQDPGLGLRLIYFSYDVKMKEKGDIPEGYSVSREKKERFSLILESASTNQTSMYLCASSLEMASPSEKLFFGSGTQLSVL.

This clone was counted a few times. The chain joins TRBV7-8 to TRBJ2-7, with D maybe TRBD1 (5 bases). The CDR3 has 12 residues. Trimming cost V 5 bases and J 5 bases, with 10 bases left between them. In germline, CDR1 is SGHVS, CDR2 FQNEAQ. The CDR3 sequence: CASSIDSNEQYF. CDR3 nucleotide sequence: TGTGCCAGCAGCATCGACAGCAACGAGCAGTACTTC.

The genes are TRBV13 and TRBJ1-4; TRBD1 aligns across 7 bases. The CDR3 loop spans 15 amino acids. Germline CDR1 PRHDT, CDR2 FYEKMQ (reference sequence). The trim removed 5 bases at V and 2 bases at J, leaving 5 bases unmatched. CDR3 DNA: TGTGCCAGCAGCAGAACAGGGGTTACTAATGAAAAACTGTTTTTT. Translation: CASSRTGVTNEKLFF.

The chain employs TRBV4-1 and TRBJ2-7; D assignment may be TRBD1 or TRBD2 (5 bases each). Germline V gene data show CDR1 as MGHRA and CDR2 as YSYEKL. This CDR3 has 13 amino acids. Trimming stripped 4 bases from V and 4 bases from J, with 11 bases between. CDR3 DNA: TGCGCCAGCAGCCGAGAGGGGCTGTACGAGCAGTACTTC. Translating it yields CASSREGLYEQYF.

This chain joins TRBV28 and TRBJ2-7; the match to TRBD1 covers 9 bases. The CDR3 covers 15 residues. Losses at the gene ends were 6 bases for V and 3 bases for J; bases not matched to a gene: 9. Looked up from germline, CDR1 is MDHEN and CDR2 is SYDVKM. The CDR3 DNA reads TGTGCCAGCAGCCGCACCGGGACAGGGAACTACGAGCAGTACTTC. Translation: CASSRTGTGNYEQYF.

The chain links TRBV7-9 to TRBJ1-2; TRBD1 matches at 10 bases. CDR1 is SEHNR and CDR2 is FQNEAQ in the germline V gene (reference sequence). With 5 bases clipped from V and 2 bases from J, the junction kept 5 bases outside the gene matches. The CDR3 is 15 amino acids. The CDR3: CASSERQGANYGYTF. For the CDR3, the DNA is TGTGCCAGCAGCGAAAGACAGGGGGCGAACTATGGCTACACCTTC.

V gene TRBV4-3 combines with J gene TRBJ2-6, with 11 bases that match TRBD1. V dropped 4 bases and J dropped 4; count of bases not matched to a gene: 6. This CDR3 spans 17 amino acids. CDR1 is LGHNA and CDR2 is YSLEER in the germline V gene. CDR3 amino acids: CASSPGQGAGGANVLTF. CDR3 coding DNA: TGCGCCAGCAGCCCAGGACAGGGGGCGGGCGGGGCCAACGTCCTGACTTTC.

V and J are TRBV4-2 and TRBJ1-4, with 9 bases aligning to TRBD1. The V gene end was trimmed by 3 bases and the J gene end by 6 bases; junction bases not matched to a gene: 2. This CDR3 is 14 amino acids long. Germline values: CDR1 LGHNA, CDR2 YNFKEQ. The CDR3: CASSQGQGDEKLFF. DNA for the CDR3: TGTGCCAGCAGCCAGGGACAGGGCGATGAAAAACTGTTTTTT.

The chain uses TRBV5-1 and TRBJ1-5; weak D call: TRBD1 (6 bases). The germline V gene has CDR1 SGHRS and CDR2 YFSETQ. Trimming shortened V by 0 bases and J by 7 bases, and 17 bases separated the two germline ends. CDR3 length: 16 residues. This CDR3 is CASSLGGVTGYQPQHF. CDR3 sequence (DNA): TGCGCCAGCAGCTTGGGGGGCGTCACAGGGTACCAGCCCCAGCATTTT.

The chain uses TRBV4-2 and TRBJ2-2; 8 bases are a match to TRBD1. V shed 0 bases, J shed 0 bases, and the junction held 6 bases outside the gene matches. This CDR3 comprises 18 residues. Germline CDR1 is LGHNA and CDR2 is YNFKEQ. As DNA, the CDR3 is TGTGCCAGCAGCCAAGATAACAGGGGGGCCTCGAACACCGGGGAGCTGTTTTTT. Translating gives CASSQDNRGASNTGELFF.

The sample holds one count of this clone. The chain links TRBV7-3 to TRBJ2-1; the match to TRBD1 covers 7 bases. The ends lost 4 bases at V and 5 bases at J; junction bases unmatched: 2. Germline-derived CDR1 and CDR2 are SGHTA and FQGTGA. CDR3 length: 13 amino acids. The CDR3 reads CASSSGQNNEQFF. CDR3 bases: TGTGCCAGCAGCTCGGGACAGAACAATGAGCAGTTCTTC.

The chain employs TRBV4-3 and TRBJ2-7; D gene uncertain. The CDR3 is made up of 15 amino acids. Germline CDR1 reads LGHNA; CDR2 reads YSLEER. Between the trimmed V and J ends, which lost 0 bases and 0 bases, there was a span of 9 bases. CDR3 amino acids: CASSQDRTPSYEQYF. In nucleotides, the CDR3 is TGCGCCAGCAGCCAAGATCGTACTCCCTCCTACGAGCAGTACTTC.

The rearrangement uses TRBV19 and TRBJ1-5; TRBD1 might be the D (5 bases). The CDR3 extends over 14 amino acids. Germline CDR1 reads LNHDA; CDR2 reads SQIVND (reference sequence). Trimming took 6 bases from V and 7 from J, leaving 16 bases between them. Written as DNA, the CDR3 is TGTGCCAGTAGGGGGGGGTATCAAGACCAGCCCCAGCATTTT. Protein: CASRGGYQDQPQHF.